The next 20 T cell receptor beta chains were all read from a single sample in a study of T cell responses to AZD1222 COVID-19 vaccine. Only in-frame clones appear in the TCRdb table, and some are missing; sequencing was by immunoSEQ multiplex PCR. The sample has over 100,000 clones, around 90% seen once; the top ten hold roughly 5%. The sample in question was peripheral blood, obtained on day 0 of AZD1222 vaccination. These receptors were collected from an adult in good health.

The rearrangement joins TRBV2 to TRBJ2-3, with D hard to call. The CDR3 spans 12 residues. CDR1 and CDR2 from the germline V gene are SNHLY and FYNNEI. V was cut by 10 bases and J by 2 bases, with 10 bases left in between. The chain's CDR3 is CATTASTDTQYF. CDR3 DNA: TGTGCCACAACCGCTTCCACAGATACGCAGTATTTT.

V and J are TRBV7-2 and TRBJ1-4; TRBD1 matches 8 bases. The CDR3 has 18 residues. Germline V gene data show CDR1 as SGHTA and CDR2 as FQGNSA. With 1 base clipped from V and 5 bases from J, the junction kept 12 bases outside the gene matches. The CDR3 DNA is TGTGCCAGCAGCTTAGAAGGGGGGCCAGGGGGCTTGAATGAAAAACTGTTTTTT. Its protein product is CASSLEGGPGGLNEKLFF.

V gene TRBV28 combines with J gene TRBJ1-1, with D possibly TRBD1 on 6 matching bases. CDR1 is MDHEN and CDR2 is SYDVKM in the germline V gene. The CDR3 consists of 18 residues. V dropped 6 bases and J dropped 1 base, with 24 bases sitting between them. The CDR3 region is CASSSPTRGAERNTEAFF. CDR3 coding DNA: TGTGCCAGCAGCTCCCCGACTCGGGGGGCAGAAAGGAACACTGAAGCTTTCTTT.

The rearrangement uses TRBV18 and TRBJ1-6; 7 positions match TRBD1. The CDR3 has 15 amino acids. With 5 bases clipped from V and 8 bases from J, the junction kept 9 bases outside the gene matches. CDR1 and CDR2 from the germline V gene are KGHSH and LQKENI. CDR3 sequence (DNA): TGTGCCAGCTCATTATCGACAGGGATAGATTCACCCCTCCACTTT. Amino acid sequence: CASSLSTGIDSPLHF. The entire variable domain, with the rest obtained from reference TRBV18 and TRBJ1-6, is as follows: NAGVMQNPRHLVRRRGQEARLRCSPMKGHSHVYWYRQLPEEGLKFMVYLQKENIIDESGMPKERFSAEFPKEGPSILRIQQVVRGDSAAYFCASSLSTGIDSPLHFGNGTRLTVT.

The V and J genes are TRBV9 and TRBJ2-3, with 10 bases identical to TRBD1. The V gene end was trimmed by 0 bases and the J gene end by 4 bases; junction bases not matched to a gene: 11. The CDR3 spans 18 residues. Per the germline V gene, CDR1 is SGDLS and CDR2 is YYNGEE. CDR3 DNA sequence: TGTGCCAGCAGCGTAGCGCCATTCAGAGGGACAGGGGCAGATACGCAGTATTTT. It encodes CASSVAPFRGTGADTQYF.

Points on this clone: Other DNA sequences in this sample translate to the same CDR3. Here the CDR3 DNA reads TGCAGCGTTGGACAGGGCGGCAATCAGCCCCAGCATTTT. It codes for CSVGQGGNQPQHF. V gene TRBV29-1 combines with J gene TRBJ1-5; 7 nucleotides agree with TRBD1. The ends lost 4 bases at V and 2 bases at J; junction bases unmatched: 2. Germline loops: CDR1 SQVTM, CDR2 ANQGSEA. The CDR3 consists of 13 residues.

The V gene is TRBV2, the J gene TRBJ2-1, with D possibly being TRBD2 (5 bases). Trimming stripped 0 bases from V and 2 bases from J, with 5 bases between. The CDR3 totals 14 residues. Germline V gene data show CDR1 as SNHLY and CDR2 as FYNNEI. The CDR3 is CASSEAGTYNEQFF. The CDR3 nucleotides are TGTGCCAGCAGTGAAGCCGGGACCTACAATGAGCAGTTCTTC.

This chain connects TRBV18 to TRBJ1-1, with D tentatively TRBD1 (6 bases). CDR1 is KGHSH, CDR2 LQKENI, per germline. V was trimmed by 4 bases and J by 1 base, leaving 13 bases between them. This CDR3 spans 15 amino acids. The CDR3 nucleotides read TGTGCCAGCTCACTACATGGGGGCCGGAACACTGAAGCTTTCTTT. Translating gives CASSLHGGRNTEAFF.

This clone appeared a few times. The chain is built from TRBV7-2 and TRBJ2-7; D possibly corresponds to TRBD1 (5 bases). V dropped 5 bases and J dropped 2 bases, with 16 bases sitting between them. This CDR3 has 15 amino acids. Germline-derived CDR1 and CDR2 are SGHTA and FQGNSA. This CDR3 is CASSQGVPGPYEQYF. The CDR3 DNA is TGTGCCAGCAGCCAAGGGGTTCCCGGGCCCTACGAGCAGTACTTC.

This chain links TRBV5-8 with TRBJ2-7; 14 nucleotides align to TRBD2. The trim removed 4 bases at V and 6 bases at J, leaving 9 bases unmatched. The CDR3 consists of 16 residues. From germline, CDR1 is SGHTS and CDR2 YDEGEE. CDR3 sequence reads: CASSRGTSGRSGEQYF. In DNA form, the CDR3 reads TGTGCCAGCAGCCGGGGGACTAGCGGGAGATCGGGCGAGCAGTACTTC.

The V gene is TRBV27, the J gene TRBJ1-1; 7 nucleotides align to TRBD1. CDR3 length: 15 residues. In germline, CDR1 is MNHEY, CDR2 SMNVEV (reference sequence). V trimming: 0 bases; J trimming: 1 base; junction bases outside the gene matches: 2. The CDR3 sequence: CASSLSRTGNTEAFF. Written as DNA, the CDR3 is TGTGCCAGCAGTTTATCCCGGACAGGGAACACTGAAGCTTTCTTT.

The V call is TRBV5-4, the J call TRBJ2-1, with a weak D call TRBD1 (6 bases). CDR1 is SGHNT, CDR2 YYREEE, per germline (reference sequence). V lost 4 bases and J 10 bases, leaving 12 bases between the germline ends. The CDR3 runs to 12 residues. The CDR3 region is CASSLRGREQFF. The CDR3 coding sequence is TGTGCCAGCAGCCTCAGGGGACGGGAGCAGTTCTTC.

The chain's CDR3 is CSVVAGPRTSGRNTGELFF. In DNA, the CDR3 is TGCAGCGTCGTGGCCGGGCCCCGGACTAGCGGGAGGAACACCGGGGAGCTGTTTTTT. The chain combines TRBV29-1 with TRBJ2-2; 13 nucleotides agree with TRBD2. CDR1 and CDR2 (germline): SQVTM, ANQGSEA. V trimming: 6 bases; J trimming: 1 base; junction bases outside the gene matches: 14. The CDR3 totals 19 residues.

This chain connects TRBV5-4 to TRBJ1-2; TRBD1 matches at 7 bases. Trimming at V came to 1 base and at J to 6 bases, leaving 0 bases not matched to a gene. The CDR3 runs 12 residues. From germline, CDR1 is SGHNT and CDR2 YYREEE (reference sequence). The CDR3 bases are TGTGCCAGCAGCTTGCAGGGGGATGGCTACACCTTC. Translation: CASSLQGDGYTF.

The chain has TRBV2 and TRBJ2-4, with a tentative D call TRBD2 (6 bases). V was clipped by 5 bases and J by 0 bases, with 14 bases between them. The germline V gene has CDR1 SNHLY and CDR2 FYNNEI. The CDR3 is 16 amino acids. CDR3 in DNA: TGTGCCAGCAGTTCCGGGACTGTTTTAGCCAAAAACATTCAGTACTTC. It yields the protein CASSSGTVLAKNIQYF.

The chain couples TRBV7-2 to TRBJ1-1; tentative D call: TRBD1 (6 bases). This CDR3 is 14 amino acids long. Trimming removed 1 base from V and 3 bases from J, with 9 bases in between. Germline CDR1 and CDR2: SGHTA and FQGNSA. The chain's CDR3 is CASSLGGADTEAFF. CDR3 nucleotides: TGTGCCAGCAGCTTAGGGGGGGCAGACACTGAAGCTTTCTTT.

This chain joins TRBV7-9 and TRBJ2-5; TRBD2 matches at 9 bases. This CDR3 is built from 14 residues. Germline trimming cut 5 bases from V and 5 bases from J; bases unmatched to any gene: 6. The germline V gene encodes CDR1 SEHNR and CDR2 FQNEAQ (reference sequence). The chain's CDR3 is CASSRSGGSETQYF. Here the CDR3 DNA reads TGTGCCAGCAGCAGAAGCGGGGGGTCGGAGACCCAGTACTTC.

This clone was seen only a few times. The chain combines TRBV19 with TRBJ1-1; D is unclear. This CDR3 spans 14 amino acids. Trimming cost V 7 bases and J 0 bases, with 12 bases left between them. Germline V gene sequence: CDR1 LNHDA, CDR2 SQIVND (reference sequence). CDR3 DNA sequence: TGTGCCAGTACCAAATCGCGGATGAACACTGAAGCTTTCTTT. It codes for CASTKSRMNTEAFF.

This chain links TRBV5-4 with TRBJ2-7; D remains ambiguous. CDR1 is SGHNT, CDR2 YYREEE, per germline (reference sequence). V lost 2 bases and J 5 bases, leaving 8 bases between the germline ends. CDR3 length equals 12 residues. The CDR3 bases are TGTGCCAGCAGCTTTATCGGACACGAGCAGTACTTC. Its translation is CASSFIGHEQYF.

The CDR3 loop is CASTPPREGVTGELFF. The DNA for the CDR3 is TGCGCCAGCACACCACCTCGGGAGGGGGTTACCGGGGAGCTGTTTTTT. This chain connects TRBV5-1 to TRBJ2-2; 8 bases line up with TRBD2. V gave up 6 bases and J gave up 5 bases; unmatched junction bases: 12. CDR1 is SGHRS, CDR2 YFSETQ, per germline. There are 16 residues in the CDR3.